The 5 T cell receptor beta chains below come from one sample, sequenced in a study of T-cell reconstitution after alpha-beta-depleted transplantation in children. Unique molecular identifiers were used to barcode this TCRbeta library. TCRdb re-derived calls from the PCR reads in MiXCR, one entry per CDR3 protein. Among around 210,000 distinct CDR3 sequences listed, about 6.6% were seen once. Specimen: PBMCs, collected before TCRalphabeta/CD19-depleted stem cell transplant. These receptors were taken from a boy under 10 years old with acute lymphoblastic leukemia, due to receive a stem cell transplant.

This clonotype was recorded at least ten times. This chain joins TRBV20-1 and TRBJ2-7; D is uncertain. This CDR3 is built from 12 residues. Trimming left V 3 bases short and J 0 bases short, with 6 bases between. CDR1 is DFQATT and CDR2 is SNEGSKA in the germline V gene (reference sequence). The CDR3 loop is CSASASSYEQYF. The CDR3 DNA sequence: TGCAGTGCTAGCGCCAGCTCCTACGAGCAGTACTTC.

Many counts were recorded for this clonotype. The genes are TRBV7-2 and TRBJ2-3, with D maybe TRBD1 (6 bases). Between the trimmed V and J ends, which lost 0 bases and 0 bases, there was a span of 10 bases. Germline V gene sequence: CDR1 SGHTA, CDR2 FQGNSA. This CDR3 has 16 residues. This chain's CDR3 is CASSLAGTPSTDTQYF. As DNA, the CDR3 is TGTGCCAGCAGCTTAGCCGGGACACCAAGCACAGATACGCAGTATTTT.

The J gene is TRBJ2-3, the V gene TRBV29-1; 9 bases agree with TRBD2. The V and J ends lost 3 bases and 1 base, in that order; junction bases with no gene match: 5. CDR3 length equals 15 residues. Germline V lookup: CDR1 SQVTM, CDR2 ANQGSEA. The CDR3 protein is CSVDGREGGTDTQYF. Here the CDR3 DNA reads TGCAGCGTTGATGGGCGGGAGGGCGGCACAGATACGCAGTATTTT.

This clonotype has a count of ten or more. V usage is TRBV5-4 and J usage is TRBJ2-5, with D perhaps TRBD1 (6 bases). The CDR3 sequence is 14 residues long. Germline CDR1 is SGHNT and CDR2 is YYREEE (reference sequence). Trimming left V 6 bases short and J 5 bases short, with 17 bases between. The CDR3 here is CASNVRGGMETQYF. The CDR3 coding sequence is TGTGCCAGCAACGTCAGAGGGGGTATGGAGACCCAGTACTTC.

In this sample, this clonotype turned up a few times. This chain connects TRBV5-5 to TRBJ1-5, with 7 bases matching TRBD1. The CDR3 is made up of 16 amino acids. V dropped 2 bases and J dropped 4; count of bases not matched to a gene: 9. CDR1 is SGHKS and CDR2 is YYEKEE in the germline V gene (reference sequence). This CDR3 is CASSFYRTGANQPQHF. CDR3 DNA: TGTGCCAGCAGCTTCTACAGGACAGGAGCAAATCAGCCCCAGCATTTT. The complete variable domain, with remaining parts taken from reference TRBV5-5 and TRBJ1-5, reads DAGVTQSPTHLIKTRGQQVTLRCSPISGHKSVSWYQQVLGQGPQFIFQYYEKEERGRGNFPDRFSARQFPNYSSELNVNALLLGDSALYLCASSFYRTGANQPQHFGDGTRLSIL.